What follows are 18 T cell receptor beta chains derived from one specimen sequenced in a study of blood T cells in healthy people across ages. With a J-beta primer mix and a sample-barcoded 5' primer, a second PCR ran roughly 6 to 12 cycles. A single record per CDR3 protein comes from TCRdb applying MiXCR to the 5' RACE reads. The sample has around 990,000 distinct CDR3 sequences, less than 25% seen once; the top ten hold about 0.72%. The data were also submitted as part of a second study, on T cells of mothers and their children.

Material: blood. Every receptor here comes from a girl aged 2-10 years in good health.

In its sample, this clonotype was seen a few times. CDR3 amino acids: CASSLYLTGRGHEQYF. As DNA, the CDR3 is TGTGCCAGCAGCTTATATTTGACAGGCCGGGGCCACGAGCAGTACTTC. The chain has TRBV7-9 and TRBJ2-7; tentatively, D is TRBD1 (6 bases). CDR3 length: 16 amino acids. Trimming removed 2 bases at V and 5 bases at J, with 19 bases between. Germline-derived CDR1 and CDR2 are SEHNR and FQNEAQ (reference sequence). Full variable domain (missing parts from reference TRBV7-9 and TRBJ2-7): DTGVSQNPRHKITKRGQNVTFRCDPISEHNRLYWYRQTLGQGPEFLTYFQNEAQLEKSRLLSDRFSAERPKGSFSTLEIQRTEQGDSAMYLCASSLYLTGRGHEQYFGPGTRLTVT.

The genes are TRBV27 and TRBJ2-1; TRBD2 matches at 8 bases. The CDR3 totals 15 residues. V was pared by 4 bases and J by 7 bases, with 9 bases of the junction left unmatched. Germline V gives CDR1 MNHEY, CDR2 SMNVEV (reference sequence). The CDR3 region is CASSSWTSSRNEQFF. The CDR3, as DNA: TGTGCCAGCAGTTCTTGGACTAGCTCTCGGAATGAGCAGTTCTTC.

This clonotype was picked up a small number of times. The rearrangement links TRBV6-2 or TRBV6-3 to TRBJ2-5; no reliable D call. Matching the DNA end better, TRBJ2-1 makes the J call doubtful. Looked up from germline, CDR1 is MNHEY and CDR2 is SVGEGT. This CDR3 comprises 13 residues. The CDR3 nucleotides are TGTGCCAGCAGTTACACCCCCGGCAATGAGCAGTTCTTC. The encoded protein is CASSYTPGNEQFF.

This clonotype occurred a few times. The rearrangement joins TRBV29-1 to TRBJ2-7; D ambiguous. Germline V gene sequence: CDR1 SQVTM, CDR2 ANQGSEA. V was trimmed by 4 bases and J by 2 bases, leaving 12 bases between them. This CDR3 is 13 amino acids long. The CDR3 loop reads CSVVPLSPYEQYF. The CDR3 bases are TGCAGCGTTGTACCCCTCAGTCCCTACGAGCAGTACTTC.

V is TRBV7-9 and J is TRBJ1-2; D uncertain. The CDR3 runs to 13 residues. The germline gives CDR1 SEHNR, CDR2 FQNEAQ (reference sequence). Trimming stripped 3 bases from V and 7 bases from J, with 12 bases between. CDR3 coding DNA: TGTGCCAGCAGCTTCTCTTCTTCTGGTGGCTACACCTTC. Residues: CASSFSSSGGYTF. The variable domain in full, completed from reference TRBV7-9 and TRBJ1-2, reads DTGVSQNPRHKITKRGQNVTFRCDPISEHNRLYWYRQTLGQGPEFLTYFQNEAQLEKSRLLSDRFSAERPKGSFSTLEIQRTEQGDSAMYLCASSFSSSGGYTFGSGTRLTVV.

The chain links TRBV7-3 to TRBJ2-5, with 7 bases fitting TRBD1. The J call may be wrong; the DNA end is better matched by TRBJ2-7. This CDR3 is 12 amino acids long. From germline, CDR1 is SGHTA and CDR2 FQGTGA. The CDR3 here is CASSLTGTEQYF. The CDR3 DNA reads TGTGCCAGCAGCCTGACAGGGACCGAGCAGTACTTC.

This rearrangement joins TRBV4-2 to TRBJ2-5; TRBD2 aligns across 9 bases. This CDR3 has 15 amino acids. Germline-derived CDR1 and CDR2 are LGHNA and YNFKEQ. The trim removed 6 bases at V and 4 bases at J, leaving 9 bases unmatched. The CDR3 here is CASSRISGGTETQYF. CDR3 sequence (DNA): TGTGCCAGCAGTCGTATAAGCGGGGGGACAGAGACCCAGTACTTC.

The chain joins TRBV29-1 to TRBJ1-1; D ambiguous. Germline lookup yields CDR1 SQVTM and CDR2 ANQGSEA. V dropped 6 bases and J dropped 4 bases, with 15 bases sitting between them. The CDR3 consists of 13 residues. The CDR3 region has the DNA TGCAGCGTCAGTGAGGGTGGAGGCACTGAAGCTTTCTTT. It yields the protein CSVSEGGGTEAFF. The complete variable domain, with remaining parts taken from reference TRBV29-1 and TRBJ1-1, reads SAVISQKPSRDICQRGTSLTIQCQVDSQVTMMFWYRQQPGQSLTLIATANQGSEATYESGFVIDKFPISRPNLTFSTLTVSNMSPEDSSIYLCSVSEGGGTEAFFGQGTRLTVV.

The chain uses TRBV29-1 and TRBJ1-2; TRBD1 might be the D (5 bases). Trimming removed 7 bases from V and 6 bases from J, with 21 bases in between. The CDR3 runs 14 residues. Looked up from germline, CDR1 is SQVTM and CDR2 is ANQGSEA. The CDR3, as DNA: TGCAGCGCCGAAGCTTACGGGACTTTAGATGGCTACACCTTC. Protein product: CSAEAYGTLDGYTF.

The chain links TRBV29-1 to TRBJ2-1; D is undetermined. V lost 4 bases and J 1 base, leaving 20 bases between the germline ends. This CDR3 has 17 residues. The germline V gene encodes CDR1 SQVTM and CDR2 ANQGSEA. CDR3 in DNA: TGCAGCGTTGTCGGCTCACTAAGTCCACAGTCCTACAATGAGCAGTTCTTC. Amino acid sequence: CSVVGSLSPQSYNEQFF.

The V and J genes are TRBV12-3 or TRBV12-4 and TRBJ1-5, with D possibly being TRBD1 (5 bases). V was cut by 5 bases and J by 1 base, with 15 bases left in between. CDR3 length: 16 amino acids. The CDR3 sequence: CASSPAGGRSNQPQHF. The CDR3 DNA reads as TGTGCCAGCAGTCCGGCCGGGGGGAGGAGCAATCAGCCCCAGCATTTT.

This clonotype showed up just a few times. The V and J genes are TRBV7-9 and TRBJ2-5; the match to TRBD2 covers 7 bases. The DNA end favors TRBJ2-7, so the J call may be wrong. The CDR3 is 14 amino acids. CDR1 and CDR2 from the germline V gene are SEHNR and FQNEAQ (reference sequence). The DNA of the CDR3 is TGTGCCAGCAGCTTAGGGACTAGAACCGACGAGCAGTACTTC. The encoded protein is CASSLGTRTDEQYF.

The chain is built from TRBV28 and TRBJ2-1; 7 positions agree with TRBD1. This CDR3 is 14 amino acids long. V lost 7 bases, J lost 2 bases, and 5 bases stayed unmatched. Per the germline V gene, CDR1 is MDHEN and CDR2 is SYDVKM. The CDR3 DNA is TGTGCCAGCATCCCCCAGGGGGCCTACAATGAGCAGTTCTTC. Amino acid sequence: CASIPQGAYNEQFF.

The rearrangement joins TRBV24-1 to TRBJ2-1; 8 nucleotides agree with TRBD2. Germline V gene data show CDR1 as KGHDR and CDR2 as SFDVKD. The CDR3 is made up of 18 amino acids. Losses at the gene ends were 4 bases for V and 4 bases for J; bases not matched to a gene: 14. In nucleotides, the CDR3 is TGTGCCACCAGTGAGACCCGCTCCGGGACTAGTCCGTACAATGAGCAGTTCTTC. As protein: CATSETRSGTSPYNEQFF.

The chain is built from TRBV6-5 and TRBJ2-1; D is undetermined. V dropped 0 bases and J dropped 9 bases, with 9 bases sitting between them. The CDR3 spans 13 residues. CDR1 is MNHEY, CDR2 SVGAGI, per germline. In DNA, the CDR3 is TGTGCCAGCAGTTACTCGAAGTTTGGTGAGCAGTTCTTC. Its protein is CASSYSKFGEQFF.

The chain couples TRBV10-3 to TRBJ1-1; a weak D match, TRBD1 (6 bases). This CDR3 region has 13 residues. Per the germline V gene, CDR1 is ENHRY and CDR2 is SYGVKD. The V gene lost 7 bases and the J gene lost 1 base, with 10 bases spanning the gap. This CDR3 reads CAITLGQNTEAFF. CDR3 bases: TGTGCCATCACCCTGGGACAGAACACTGAAGCTTTCTTT.

The genes are TRBV6-1 and TRBJ1-5, with D hard to call. V dropped 5 bases and J dropped 3 bases, with 11 bases sitting between them. This CDR3 region has 14 residues. Germline V gene data show CDR1 as MNHNS and CDR2 as SASEGT. CDR3 region: CASSSGFDNQPQHF. The DNA of the CDR3 is TGTGCCAGCAGTTCTGGTTTCGACAATCAGCCCCAGCATTTT.

This clonotype was recorded at least ten times. The chain has TRBV7-9 and TRBJ1-1; D gene uncertain. The germline V gene encodes CDR1 SEHNR and CDR2 FQNEAQ (reference sequence). This CDR3 contains 13 residues. V was clipped by 5 bases and J by 0 bases, with 7 bases between them. The CDR3 region is CASSPTMNTEAFF. The CDR3 DNA is TGTGCCAGCAGCCCAACCATGAACACTGAAGCTTTCTTT. Using reference TRBV7-9 and TRBJ1-1 for the parts outside the CDR3, the full variable domain is DTGVSQNPRHKITKRGQNVTFRCDPISEHNRLYWYRQTLGQGPEFLTYFQNEAQLEKSRLLSDRFSAERPKGSFSTLEIQRTEQGDSAMYLCASSPTMNTEAFFGQGTRLTVV.